A single sample is the source of the 26 T cell receptor beta chains below, sequenced in a study of regulatory T cells in long-lasting Graves disease (dated by TCRdb to 2020 to 2022). The intended sense of this specimen's time point label: persistent/refractory GD, antithyroid drugs over 5 years with positive TRAb. For both TCR sequencing and RNA sequencing, RNA was extracted from PBMCs using TRIzol. The library was prepared using multiplex PCR. TCRdb shows the sequencer as Illumina HiSeq 4000. iRepertoire HTBI primers and Arm-PCR amplification of CDR3 regions were used to construct TCR beta libraries. TCRdb trimmed the raw reads at Q25, called clones with MiXCR and kept productive beta chains. One record per CDR3 amino acid sequence lists the most common genes and DNA. For this sample there are 350,000 to 450,000 distinct CDR3 sequences; over 20% appear just once. The ten largest clones represent 13% to 15% of the sample.

The sample in question was peripheral blood mononuclear cells (PBMCs), obtained when the disease was refractory, from a patient treated with antithyroid drugs. These receptors were collected from a female donor with Graves disease.

The V call is TRBV15, the J call TRBJ2-5; D is possibly TRBD1 or TRBD2 (5 bases each). Germline lookup yields CDR1 LNHNV and CDR2 YYDKDF (reference sequence). The CDR3 totals 15 residues. The ends were cut back, 5 bases at V and 3 bases at J, with 16 bases in the middle. CDR3 sequence reads: CATSRTYEGKETQYF. CDR3 in DNA: TGTGCCACCAGCCGGACTTACGAGGGGAAAGAGACCCAGTACTTC.

This clonotype appeared many times. The rearrangement links TRBV27 to TRBJ1-6; D remains unclear. The CDR3 runs 13 residues. Trimming removed 9 bases from V and 7 bases from J, with 13 bases in between. Germline values: CDR1 MNHEY, CDR2 SMNVEV (reference sequence). CDR3 DNA: TGTGCCAGTGAACCCGGAGCCAATTCACCCCTCCACTTT. Translation gives CASEPGANSPLHF.

A few counts support this clonotype. The chain has TRBV2 and TRBJ2-1; 9 bases fit TRBD2. The CDR3 has 13 amino acids. V trimming: 8 bases; J trimming: 3 bases; junction bases outside the gene matches: 2. The germline V gene has CDR1 SNHLY and CDR2 FYNNEI. CDR3 loop: CASRREGYNEQFF. Written as DNA, the CDR3 is TGTGCCAGCCGGCGGGAGGGCTACAATGAGCAGTTCTTC.

This clonotype was observed many times. The chain couples TRBV12-3 or TRBV12-4 to TRBJ1-1; no definite D call. The CDR3 sequence is 15 residues long. Trimming stripped 5 bases from V and 2 bases from J, with 15 bases between. CDR3 region: CASSPAYGINTEAFF. The CDR3 bases are TGTGCCAGCAGTCCCGCATACGGGATCAACACTGAAGCTTTCTTT.

This clonotype came up a few times. V is TRBV7-2 and J is TRBJ2-3; D gene unclear. The CDR3 runs to 12 residues. Germline V CDR1 and CDR2: SGHTA, FQGNSA. Trimming pared 5 bases from V and 5 bases from J, leaving 8 bases between. For the CDR3, the DNA is TGTGCCAGCAGCCCCGGAGAAGATACGCAGTATTTT. It codes for CASSPGEDTQYF.

This clonotype came up many times. V is TRBV6-2 or TRBV6-3 and J is TRBJ1-1; tentative D call: TRBD1 (6 bases). The CDR3 covers 19 residues. V gave up 4 bases and J gave up 7 bases, with 31 bases separating them. CDR1 and CDR2 (germline): MNHEY, SVGEGT. This CDR3 reads CASSSIVLGENRDPHEAFF. As DNA, the CDR3 is TGTGCCAGCAGTTCCATCGTCCTGGGAGAAAACAGGGACCCCCATGAAGCTTTCTTT.

This clonotype was found a few times. The chain recombines TRBV20-1 with TRBJ1-5; TRBD1 matches at 7 bases. V was pared by 4 bases and J by 0 bases, with 9 bases of the junction left unmatched. The CDR3 extends over 16 amino acids. The germline gives CDR1 DFQATT, CDR2 SNEGSKA (reference sequence). The CDR3 is CSAIPRQGNSNQPQHF. CDR3 DNA: TGCAGTGCTATTCCAAGACAGGGAAATAGCAATCAGCCCCAGCATTTT.

Only one count was recorded for this clonotype. Mismatch with germline at one junction end may stem from a read error. This chain uses TRBV5-8 with TRBJ1-1; D is undetermined. The CDR3 spans 17 residues. Germline lookup yields CDR1 SGHTS and CDR2 YDEGEE. CDR3 amino acids: CTSSFDRIVGGFTEAFF. The CDR3 DNA follows: TGTACCAGCAGCTTTGACCGGATAGTGGGTGGTTTCACTGAAGCTTTCTTT. Filled out from reference TRBV5-8 and TRBJ1-1, the complete variable domain reads EAGVTQSPTHLIKTRGQQATLRCSPISGHTSVYWYQQALGLGLQFLLWYDEGEERNRGNFPPRFSGRQFPNYSSELNVNALELEDSALYLCTSSFDRIVGGFTEAFFGQGTRLTVV.

To note about this clonotype: The junction shows a germline mismatch at one end, possibly a read error. CDR3 sequence reads: CASRLRVWISPYNSPLRF. The CDR3 coding sequence is TGTGCCAGCAGACTGAGGGTATGGATAAGCCCCTATAATTCACCCCTCCGCTTT. The genes are TRBV28 and TRBJ1-6; no firm D call. The germline V gene has CDR1 MDHEN and CDR2 SYDVKM. This CDR3 region has 18 residues.

The chain couples TRBV19 to TRBJ2-5; 14 bases are shared with TRBD2. The junction had 10 bases not matched to a gene; V was cut back by 3 bases and J by 7 bases. Per the germline V gene, CDR1 is LNHDA and CDR2 is SQIVND (reference sequence). The CDR3 spans 17 residues. CDR3 DNA: TGTGCCAGTAGTATGAGTGGGACTAGCGGGAGTATGGCGACCCAGTACTTC. It is translated as CASSMSGTSGSMATQYF.

V is TRBV10-2 and J is TRBJ2-7; TRBD1 agrees at 9 bases. The junction had 10 bases not matched to a gene; V was cut back by 5 bases and J by 2 bases. The germline CDR1 and CDR2 sequences are WSHSY and SAAADI. The CDR3 runs to 16 residues. Here the CDR3 DNA reads TGCGCCAGCAGTACTATGCCGGGACAGGGCACCTACGAGCAGTACTTC. Translating it yields CASSTMPGQGTYEQYF.

J is TRBJ2-2 and V is TRBV11-2; 7 bases agree with TRBD2. This CDR3 comprises 13 residues. Trimming took 6 bases from V and 4 from J; bases not matched to a gene: 2. Germline CDR1 reads SGHAT; CDR2 reads FQNNGV. The CDR3 nucleotides read TGTGCCAGCAGTCCGGGGGGCACCGGGGAGCTGTTTTTT. Encoded protein: CASSPGGTGELFF.

This clonotype was picked up many times. V is TRBV20-1 and J is TRBJ1-4; TRBD1 agrees at 10 bases. J was trimmed by 7 bases and V by 3 bases; bases with no gene match: 8. Germline V gene sequence: CDR1 DFQATT, CDR2 SNEGSKA (reference sequence). The CDR3 consists of 15 residues. CDR3 bases: TGCAGTGCTAGGCCGGGACAGGGGTTCGGTGAAAAACTGTTTTTT. Translating gives CSARPGQGFGEKLFF.

This clonotype was detected only a few times. The chain employs TRBV2 and TRBJ2-3; no reliable D call. The CDR3 totals 14 residues. Germline CDR1 and CDR2: SNHLY and FYNNEI. V was cut by 5 bases and J by 0 bases, with 9 bases left in between. CDR3 protein: CASSPPSSTDTQYF. The CDR3 nucleotides are TGTGCCAGCAGTCCCCCTTCCAGCACAGATACGCAGTATTTT.

The chain carries TRBV2 and TRBJ1-3; no reliable D call. Germline CDR1 is SNHLY and CDR2 is FYNNEI. V was shortened by 6 bases and J by 0 bases, with 21 bases between the two germline ends. The CDR3 is 18 amino acids. CDR3 DNA sequence: TGTGCCAGCAGCCCAATAGGCAGGCCGGATCCCTCTGGAAACACCATATATTTT. It is translated as CASSPIGRPDPSGNTIYF.

This clonotype has a single count. The J gene is TRBJ2-7, the V gene TRBV5-1, with 13 bases fitting TRBD2. The germline V gene encodes CDR1 SGHRS and CDR2 YFSETQ. This CDR3 has 15 amino acids. The V segment lost 4 bases and the J segment 5 bases; nucleotides outside the gene matches: 6. CDR3 region: CASSLRTSGSDEQYF. DNA for the CDR3: TGCGCCAGCAGCCTTCGGACTAGCGGGAGCGACGAGCAGTACTTC.

This clonotype was seen repeatedly, ten times or more. V gene TRBV28 combines with J gene TRBJ1-2; 8 nucleotides line up with TRBD1. The CDR3 has 12 amino acids. With V trimmed by 9 bases and J by 3 bases, 3 bases remained unmatched. In germline, CDR1 is MDHEN, CDR2 SYDVKM. CDR3: CASQGADYGYTF. Written as DNA, the CDR3 is TGTGCCAGTCAGGGGGCGGACTATGGCTACACCTTC.

At least ten counts were recorded for this clonotype. The chain links TRBV3-1 to TRBJ1-2; D gene ambiguous. CDR3 length: 14 amino acids. Trimming removed 4 bases from V and 3 bases from J, with 12 bases in between. CDR1 LGHDT and CDR2 YNNKEL come from the germline V gene (reference sequence). CDR3 DNA: TGTGCCAGCAGCCCCCGGACTGTAGACTATGGCTACACCTTC. Translated: CASSPRTVDYGYTF. The entire variable domain, with the rest obtained from reference TRBV3-1 and TRBJ1-2, is as follows: DTAVSQTPKYLVTQMGNDKSIKCEQNLGHDTMYWYKQDSKKFLKIMFSYNNKELIINETVPNRFSPKSPDKAHLNLHINSLELGDSAVYFCASSPRTVDYGYTFGSGTRLTVV.

This clonotype was seen many times. The chain has TRBV6-5 and TRBJ1-2; D not certain. The CDR3 sequence is 12 residues long. V was cut by 2 bases and J by 7 bases, with 8 bases left in between. Germline loops: CDR1 MNHEY, CDR2 SVGAGI. For the CDR3, the DNA is TGTGCCAGCAGTTACGAGGGTGCTGGCTACACCTTC. It encodes CASSYEGAGYTF.

This clonotype came up a few times. This chain joins TRBV29-1 and TRBJ2-7; 8 nucleotides match TRBD1. V dropped 4 bases and J dropped 2; count of bases not matched to a gene: 7. This CDR3 comprises 14 residues. The V gene's germline CDR1 is SQVTM and CDR2 ANQGSEA. The CDR3 region is CSVGAPGGPYEQYF. As DNA, the CDR3 is TGCAGCGTTGGGGCCCCAGGGGGCCCCTACGAGCAGTACTTC.

The CDR3 DNA follows: TGTGCCAGCAGCCCCTCAGCGGGAGGGCCATACAGGAACACCGGGGAGCTGTTTTTT. As protein: CASSPSAGGPYRNTGELFF. The chain recombines TRBV6-1 with TRBJ2-2, with 10 bases that match TRBD2. Germline-derived CDR1 and CDR2 are MNHNS and SASEGT. CDR3 length: 19 amino acids. Trimming cost V 6 bases and J 1 base; bases outside gene matches: 14.

V is TRBV11-2 and J is TRBJ2-2; TRBD2 is a possible D gene (5 bases). Germline V gives CDR1 SGHAT, CDR2 FQNNGV. CDR3 length: 15 residues. Trimming removed 3 bases from V and 0 bases from J, with 8 bases in between. The CDR3 sequence: CASSFGVANTGELFF. The DNA of the CDR3 is TGTGCCAGCAGCTTCGGGGTTGCGAACACCGGGGAGCTGTTTTTT.

This clonotype was counted between two and nine times. This chain connects TRBV20-1 to TRBJ2-7; the match to TRBD2 covers 9 bases. CDR1 is DFQATT, CDR2 SNEGSKA, per germline (reference sequence). The J segment lost 0 bases and the V segment lost 5 bases, leaving 17 bases of the junction unmatched. This CDR3 comprises 18 residues. As DNA, the CDR3 is TGCAGTGCTTCCTTCGTCAGCGGGAGGCTAACAAGCTCCTACGAGCAGTACTTC. Its protein product is CSASFVSGRLTSSYEQYF.

CDR3 nucleotides: TGTGCCATCAGTGAGTCCGGTGGGGACACTGAAGCTTTCTTT. Translation: CAISESGGDTEAFF. The chain links TRBV10-3 to TRBJ1-1; D is ambiguous. The CDR3 contains 14 residues. Germline values: CDR1 ENHRY, CDR2 SYGVKD. Between the trimmed V and J ends, which lost 0 bases and 3 bases, there was a span of 8 bases.

The table lists this clonotype with many counts. The chain links TRBV13 to TRBJ2-5; D call uncertain. Trimming removed 0 bases from V and 2 bases from J, with 10 bases in between. The CDR3 sequence is 15 residues long. Germline CDR1 and CDR2: PRHDT and FYEKMQ (reference sequence). Here the CDR3 DNA reads TGTGCCAGCAGCTTAGGTTGGGCGGTACAAGAGACCCAGTACTTC. This sequence encodes CASSLGWAVQETQYF.

This clonotype showed up just a few times. The CDR3 DNA reads TGTGCCAGCATTGTAGGTTATGGCTACACCTTC. Protein: CASIVGYGYTF. V is TRBV28 and J is TRBJ1-2, with D unresolved. Per the germline V gene, CDR1 is MDHEN and CDR2 is SYDVKM. CDR3 length: 11 residues. Deletions cut 7 bases from V and 5 bases from J, with 8 bases between.